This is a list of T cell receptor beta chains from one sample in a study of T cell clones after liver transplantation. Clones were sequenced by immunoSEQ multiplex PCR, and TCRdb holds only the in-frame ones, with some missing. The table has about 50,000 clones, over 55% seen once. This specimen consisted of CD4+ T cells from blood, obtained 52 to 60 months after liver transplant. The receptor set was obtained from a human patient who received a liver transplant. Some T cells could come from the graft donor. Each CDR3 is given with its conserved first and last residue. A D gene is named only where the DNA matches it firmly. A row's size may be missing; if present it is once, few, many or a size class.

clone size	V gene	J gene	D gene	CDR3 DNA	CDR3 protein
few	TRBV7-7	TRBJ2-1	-	TGTGCTAGCAGTCTCTTAAGCTCCTACAATGAGCAGTTCTTC	CASSLLSSYNEQFF
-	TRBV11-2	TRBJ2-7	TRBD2	TGTGCCAGCAGCCGCCTAACGGGGGGACCCTACGAGCAGTACTTC	CASSRLTGGPYEQYF
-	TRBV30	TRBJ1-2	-	TGTGCCTGGAGTGCCTCCGGGATCAGCTATGGCTACACCTTC	CAWSASGISYGYTF
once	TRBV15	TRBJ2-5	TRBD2	TGTGCCACCCGTGGGACTAGCGGGGCTGAGACCCAGTACTTC	CATRGTSGAETQYF
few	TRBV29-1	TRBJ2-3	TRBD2	TGCAGCGCCGAAGCGGGGGGGACAGATACGCAGTATTTT	CSAEAGGTDTQYF
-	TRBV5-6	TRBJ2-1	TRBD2	TGTGCCAGCAGCGGGACTAGCGGGGGCCTGCGTAACCGCTACAATGAGCAGTTCTTC	CASSGTSGGLRNRYNEQFF
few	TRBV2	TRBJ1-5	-	TGTGCCAGCAGTAACCGGGTCCTATACGGCAATCAGCCCCAGCATTTT	CASSNRVLYGNQPQHF
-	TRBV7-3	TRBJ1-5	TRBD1	TGTGCCAGCAGCTTAAGACAGGGTTTGATCGGCAATCAGCCCCAGCATTTT	CASSLRQGLIGNQPQHF
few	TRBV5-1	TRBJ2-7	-	TGCGCCAGCAGCTTTTTAACAGACACCCCCTACGAGCAGTACTTC	CASSFLTDTPYEQYF
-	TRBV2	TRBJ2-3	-	TGTGCCAGCAGTGGGTCTGGGGGCATAAAAGATACGCAGTATTTT	CASSGSGGIKDTQYF
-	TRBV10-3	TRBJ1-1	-	TGTTCCTCTAATGAAGGCGGCCACACTGAAGCTTTCTTT	CSSNEGGHTEAFF
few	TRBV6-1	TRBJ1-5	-	TGTGCCAGCAGTGAAGCAACTGGAAGCAATCAGCCCCAGCATTTT	CASSEATGSNQPQHF
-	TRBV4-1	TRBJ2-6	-	TGCGCCAGCAGCCAACCCCGGACCGGGCTTGGGGCCAACGTCCTGACTTTC	CASSQPRTGLGANVLTF
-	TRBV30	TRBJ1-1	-	TGTGCCTGGAACACTCTTGGCAGGGAGAACACTGAAGCTTTCTTT	CAWNTLGRENTEAFF
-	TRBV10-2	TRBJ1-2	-	TGCGCCAGCAGGGCCGGAGGGAGCGACTATGGCTACACCTTC	CASRAGGSDYGYTF
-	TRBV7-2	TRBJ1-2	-	TGTGCCAGCAGCTTAGCTCCCGACACCTTC	CASSLAPDTF
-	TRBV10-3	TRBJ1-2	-	TGTGCCATCTCTAATCCCCCGCTGGATGACGTCTATGGCTACACCTTC	CAISNPPLDDVYGYTF
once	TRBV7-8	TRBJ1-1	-	TGTGCCAGCAGCTTAGTGGGGGGCCGGGTCACTGAAGCTTTCTTT	CASSLVGGRVTEAFF
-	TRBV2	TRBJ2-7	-	TGTGCCAGCAAGTGGGCTGCCACCGACGAGCAGTACTTC	CASKWAATDEQYF
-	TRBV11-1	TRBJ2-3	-	TGTGCCAGCAGCTCGATAGGTTTACAGGGTTTTGCAGATACGCAGTATTTT	CASSSIGLQGFADTQYF
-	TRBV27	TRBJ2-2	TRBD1	TGTGCCAGCAGTTTCTCGGCAGGGGGCACCGGGGAGCTGTTTTTT	CASSFSAGGTGELFF
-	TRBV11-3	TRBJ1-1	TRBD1	TGTGCCAGCAGCTCGGGAAACAGGGGGCTTGGTGAAGCTTTCTTT	CASSSGNRGLGEAFF
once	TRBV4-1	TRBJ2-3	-	TGCGCCAGCAGCCAAGATCTTGCGCAGTATTTT	CASSQDLAQYF
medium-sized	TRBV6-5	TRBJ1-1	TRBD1	TGTGCCAGCAGTTACTCGGGACAGGGGAAGGGCACTGAAGCTTTCTTT	CASSYSGQGKGTEAFF
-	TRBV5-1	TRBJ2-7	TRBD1	TGCGCCAGCAGCTTGGGGGATGGGACAGGGCGCTACGAGCAGTACTTC	CASSLGDGTGRYEQYF
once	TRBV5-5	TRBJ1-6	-	TGTGCCAGCAGCCTGGTAGGGGGTAATTCACCCCTCCACTTT	CASSLVGGNSPLHF
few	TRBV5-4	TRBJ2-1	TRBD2	TGTGCCAGCAGCCATAAGCGGGGGGGCCACGATGAGCAGTTCTTC	CASSHKRGGHDEQFF
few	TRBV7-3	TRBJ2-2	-	TGTGCCAGCAGCTCCCCCCAGGGCGCGAACACCGGGGAGCTGTTTTTT	CASSSPQGANTGELFF
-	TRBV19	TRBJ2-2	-	TGTGCCAGTAGTGTCCCGGCTTCCGGGGAGCTGTTTTTT	CASSVPASGELFF
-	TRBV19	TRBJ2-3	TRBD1	TGTGCCAGTAGTCCGTACAGGGGGCCAGATACGCAGTATTTT	CASSPYRGPDTQYF
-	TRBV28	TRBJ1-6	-	TGTGCCAGCAGTCTACTACAATATAATTCACCCCTCCACTTT	CASSLLQYNSPLHF